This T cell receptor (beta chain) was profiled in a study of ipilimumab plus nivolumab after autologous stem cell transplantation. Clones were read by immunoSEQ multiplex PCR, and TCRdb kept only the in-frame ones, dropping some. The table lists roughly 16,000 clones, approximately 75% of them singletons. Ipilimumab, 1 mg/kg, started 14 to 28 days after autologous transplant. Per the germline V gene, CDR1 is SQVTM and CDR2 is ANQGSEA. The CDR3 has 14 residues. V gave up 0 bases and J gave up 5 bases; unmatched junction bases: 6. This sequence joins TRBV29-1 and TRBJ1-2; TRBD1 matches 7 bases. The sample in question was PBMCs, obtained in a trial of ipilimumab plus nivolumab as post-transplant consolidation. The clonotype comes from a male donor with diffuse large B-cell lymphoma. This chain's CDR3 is CSVEEPTGWYGYTF. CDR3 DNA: TGCAGCGTTGAAGAGCCGACAGGGTGGTATGGCTACACCTTC.